The clone carrying this T cell receptor beta chain is a singleton in its sample. No antigen is known for it. Primers included in the PCR were 60 Vbeta and 13 Jbeta primers. Sequencing used immunoSEQ multiplex PCR; TCRdb keeps in-frame clones, though not all of them. Altogether fewer than 110,000 clones are present, more than 70% being singletons, with the ten largest covering 7% to 8%. The data belong to a study of cytomegalovirus exposure and HLA in healthy donors. In the study overall: From HLA-typed donors, an early data release held around 80 million unique TCRs.

Germline lookup yields CDR1 SGHRS and CDR2 YFSETQ. The CDR3 covers 11 residues. V was shortened by 5 bases and J by 4 bases, with 6 bases between the two germline ends. Findings and limits, study-wide: CMV serostatus was the only immune exposure information that was available. Most of the TCR beta V segments (in an earlier analysis) were productive either about 87% or about 30% of the time. There was a cluster of highly shared sequence variants that was likely a sequencing artifact.

The rearrangement joins TRBV5-1 to TRBJ1-2; D gene ambiguous. The sequenced sample was PBMCs. The TCR was taken from a man younger than 45 in good health and CMV-seronegative. In nucleotides, the CDR3 is TGCGCCAGCAGGGAGGCCTATGGCTACACCTTC. Protein sequence: CASREAYGYTF.